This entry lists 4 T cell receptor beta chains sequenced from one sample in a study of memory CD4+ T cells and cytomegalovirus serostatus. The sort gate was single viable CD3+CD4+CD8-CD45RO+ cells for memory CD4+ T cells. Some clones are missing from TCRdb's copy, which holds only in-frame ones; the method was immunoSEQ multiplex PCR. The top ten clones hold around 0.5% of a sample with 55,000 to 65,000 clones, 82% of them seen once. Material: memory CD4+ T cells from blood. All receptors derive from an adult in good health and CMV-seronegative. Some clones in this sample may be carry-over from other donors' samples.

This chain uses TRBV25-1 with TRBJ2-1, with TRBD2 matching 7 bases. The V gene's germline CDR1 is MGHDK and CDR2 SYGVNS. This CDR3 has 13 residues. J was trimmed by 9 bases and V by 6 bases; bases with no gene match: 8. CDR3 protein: CASRGLAEGEQFF. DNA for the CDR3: TGTGCCAGCAGAGGGCTAGCGGAGGGTGAGCAGTTCTTC.

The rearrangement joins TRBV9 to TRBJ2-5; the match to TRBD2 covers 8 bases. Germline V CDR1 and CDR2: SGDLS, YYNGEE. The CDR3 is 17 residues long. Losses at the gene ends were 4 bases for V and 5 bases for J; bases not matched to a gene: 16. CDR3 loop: CASSPHLVAGSGETQYF. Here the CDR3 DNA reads TGTGCCAGCAGCCCCCACTTGGTAGCGGGATCTGGTGAGACCCAGTACTTC.

The CDR3 DNA sequence: TGTGCCAGCAGCTTAGTGGGGGCGCGGAAAGAGACCCAGTACTTC. Protein: CASSLVGARKETQYF. The chain uses TRBV7-2 and TRBJ2-5; weak D call: TRBD1 (6 bases). Germline V gene data show CDR1 as SGHTA and CDR2 as FQGNSA. Trimming pared 1 base from V and 3 bases from J, leaving 12 bases between. The CDR3 has 15 residues. Full variable domain (outside the CDR3, taken from reference TRBV7-2 and TRBJ2-5): GAGVSQSPSNKVTEKGKDVELRCDPISGHTALYWYRQSLGQGLEFLIYFQGNSAPDKSGLPSDRFSAERTGGSVSTLTIQRTQQEDSAVYLCASSLVGARKETQYFGPGTRLLVL.

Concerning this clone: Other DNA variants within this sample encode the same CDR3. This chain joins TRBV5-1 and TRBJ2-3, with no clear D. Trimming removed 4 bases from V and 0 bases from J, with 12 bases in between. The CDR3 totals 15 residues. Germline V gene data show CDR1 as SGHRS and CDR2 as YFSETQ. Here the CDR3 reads CASSPIGGSTDTQYF. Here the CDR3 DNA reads TGCGCCAGCAGCCCCATCGGCGGTAGCACAGATACGCAGTATTTT.